Each of the 21 T cell receptor beta chains below was sequenced from the same sample in a study of T-cell memory formation after mild COVID-19. MiXCR, applied by TCRdb to the 5' RACE reads, yields one record per CDR3 protein. Among about 240,000 distinct CDR3 sequences listed, approximately 9% were seen once. Specimen: PBMCs or a T cell subset sorted from them (not recorded which). The source is a man in his late teens or twenties who had mild COVID-19 (a few samples of this study predate the infection). Cell type and time point are not known.

The chain combines TRBV20-1 with TRBJ2-2; D is perhaps TRBD2 (6 bases). Looked up from germline, CDR1 is DFQATT and CDR2 is SNEGSKA (reference sequence). The CDR3 sequence is 15 residues long. V was clipped by 5 bases and J by 3 bases, with 16 bases between them. As DNA, the CDR3 is TGCAGTGCTGCGAAAACTGGGACTGACACCGGGGAGCTGTTTTTT. Residues: CSAAKTGTDTGELFF.

The chain joins TRBV21-1 to TRBJ1-2; the table calls TRBD1, which could not be checked here. TRBV21-1 is noted as a pseudogene. The CDR3 contains 15 residues. The CDR3 DNA is TGTGCCAGCACCGAAGGCGGCACAGGGCTCTATGGCTACACCTTC. This translates into CASTEGGTGLYGYTF.

This clonotype appeared a few times. The gene calls are TRBV20-1 and TRBJ1-1; D is possibly TRBD1 (5 bases). Trimming left V 5 bases short and J 5 bases short, with 9 bases between. The CDR3 consists of 11 residues. Per germline, CDR1 DFQATT and CDR2 SNEGSKA (reference sequence). DNA of the CDR3: TGCAGTGCTCGGGGGGGGACTGAAGCTTTCTTT. Encoded protein: CSARGGTEAFF.

The sample holds many counts of this clonotype. The J gene is TRBJ1-3, the V gene TRBV9; D is unresolved. The germline V and J ends were trimmed by 4 bases and 4 bases, with 18 bases remaining between them. Germline-derived CDR1 and CDR2 are SGDLS and YYNGEE. This CDR3 spans 16 amino acids. CDR3 region: CASSPRLESWGNTIYF. The CDR3 DNA reads TGTGCCAGCAGCCCCCGGCTCGAGAGTTGGGGAAACACCATATATTTT. Drawing the rest from reference TRBV9 and TRBJ1-3, the complete variable domain is DSGVTQTPKHLITATGQRVTLRCSPRSGDLSVYWYQQSLDQGLQFLIQYYNGEERAKGNILERFSAQQFPDLHSELNLSSLELGDSALYFCASSPRLESWGNTIYFGEGSWLTVV.

This chain connects TRBV12-3 or TRBV12-4 to TRBJ2-2, with 15 bases aligning to TRBD2. The length of the CDR3 is 20 residues. With V trimmed by 5 bases and J by 5 bases, 15 bases remained unmatched. The CDR3 nucleotides are TGTGCCAGCAGTCAGGGACTAGCGGGGGGTTATGGTGCGGTGACCGGGGAGCTGTTTTTT. Translated: CASSQGLAGGYGAVTGELFF.

V usage is TRBV12-3 or TRBV12-4 and J usage is TRBJ2-1; 9 nucleotides line up with TRBD2. The CDR3 loop spans 14 amino acids. V trimming: 6 bases; J trimming: 10 bases; junction bases outside the gene matches: 10. The CDR3 nucleotides are TGTGCCAGCAGCCCTCCGTTGCGGGGGGGGGAGCAGTTCTTC. Protein sequence: CASSPPLRGGEQFF.

This clonotype occurred a few times. In nucleotides, the CDR3 is TGCGCCAGCAGCTTGGCCGACGGCCTAAACACTGAAGCTTTCTTT. It translates to CASSLADGLNTEAFF. The chain recombines TRBV5-1 with TRBJ1-1; D gene unclear. Germline V gives CDR1 SGHRS, CDR2 YFSETQ. The CDR3 has 15 residues. V was clipped by 0 bases and J by 2 bases, with 11 bases between them. The variable domain in full, completed from reference TRBV5-1 and TRBJ1-1, reads KAGVTQTPRYLIKTRGQQVTLSCSPISGHRSVSWYQQTPGQGLQFLFEYFSETQRNKGNFPGRFSGRQFSNSRSEMNVSTLELGDSALYLCASSLADGLNTEAFFGQGTRLTVV.

The sample holds a few counts of this clonotype. V and J are TRBV7-2 and TRBJ2-5, with D perhaps being TRBD1 or TRBD2 (7 bases each). The CDR3 totals 14 residues. Germline CDR1 SGHTA, CDR2 FQGNSA. V was trimmed by 3 bases and J by 5 bases, leaving 13 bases between them. The CDR3 spells CASSFNRGGETQYF. The CDR3 DNA is TGTGCCAGCAGCTTTAACAGGGGAGGGGAGACCCAGTACTTC.

This clonotype was recorded at least ten times. The V and J genes are TRBV24-1 and TRBJ2-2; D is uncertain. The germline gives CDR1 KGHDR, CDR2 SFDVKD. There are 14 residues in the CDR3. V lost 0 bases and J lost 3, with 4 bases in between. DNA of the CDR3: TGTGCCACCAGTGATTTGCTGGACACCGGGGAGCTGTTTTTT. Translation: CATSDLLDTGELFF.

This clonotype was detected a few times. The chain couples TRBV9 to TRBJ2-3, with D possibly matching TRBD2 (6 bases). The V gene's germline CDR1 is SGDLS and CDR2 YYNGEE. V was cut by 3 bases and J by 6 bases, with 14 bases left in between. CDR3 length: 14 amino acids. The CDR3 region is CASSEWGSGDTQYF. In DNA, the CDR3 is TGTGCCAGCAGCGAGTGGGGGAGCGGGGATACGCAGTATTTT.

This clonotype came up a few times. This chain connects TRBV20-1 to TRBJ1-6; D call uncertain. CDR1 DFQATT and CDR2 SNEGSKA come from the germline V gene (reference sequence). V lost 2 bases to trimming and J lost 0 bases, with 5 bases between them. The CDR3 is made up of 14 amino acids. The CDR3 loop is CSARPGSYNSPLHF. The CDR3 DNA follows: TGCAGTGCTAGACCAGGCTCCTATAATTCACCCCTCCACTTT.

This clonotype was seen only a few times. V gene TRBV28 combines with J gene TRBJ1-5; weak D call: TRBD1 (5 bases). Trimming cost V 5 bases and J 15 bases, with 17 bases left between them. The CDR3 sequence is 12 residues long. CDR1 is MDHEN, CDR2 SYDVKM, per germline. CDR3 residues: CASSADREGLHF. The CDR3 bases are TGTGCCAGCAGTGCCGATCGTGAGGGGTTGCATTTT.

This clonotype was counted between two and nine times. The gene calls are TRBV12-3 or TRBV12-4 and TRBJ1-4; D remains ambiguous. This CDR3 is 17 amino acids long. The germline V and J ends were trimmed by 4 bases and 1 base, with 16 bases remaining between them. The CDR3: CASSSARGGRTNEKLFF. The CDR3 DNA sequence: TGTGCCAGCAGTTCAGCCAGAGGAGGGAGAACTAATGAAAAACTGTTTTTT.

V is TRBV5-4 and J is TRBJ2-5, with 9 bases lining up with TRBD2. Germline-derived CDR1 and CDR2 are SGHNT and YYREEE (reference sequence). The V and J ends lost 1 base and 1 base, in that order; junction bases with no gene match: 8. The CDR3 is made up of 17 amino acids. The CDR3, as DNA: TGTGCCAGCAGCTTGTGGGCGGGGGGGCCTCCCCAAGAGACCCAGTACTTC. Amino acids: CASSLWAGGPPQETQYF.

A few counts support this clonotype. The chain employs TRBV6-1 and TRBJ1-5; TRBD1 matches 7 bases. Germline V gene sequence: CDR1 MNHNS, CDR2 SASEGT. The CDR3 has 16 amino acids. Trimming at V came to 8 bases and at J to 4 bases, leaving 14 bases not matched to a gene. The CDR3 loop reads CASVPSRQGKNQPQHF. DNA for the CDR3: TGTGCCAGCGTGCCCAGTCGACAGGGAAAAAATCAGCCCCAGCATTTT.

The chain has TRBV7-2 and TRBJ2-2; D possibly matches TRBD1 or TRBD2 (5 bases each). The V gene lost 2 bases and the J gene lost 3 bases, with 13 bases spanning the gap. Per germline, CDR1 SGHTA and CDR2 FQGNSA. The CDR3 length is 16 residues. CDR3: CASSLLGVGDTGELFF. Here the CDR3 DNA reads TGTGCCAGCAGCTTATTAGGGGTGGGAGACACCGGGGAGCTGTTTTTT.

This clonotype was seen a handful of times. The J gene is TRBJ1-5, the V gene TRBV7-2; tentative D call: TRBD1 (6 bases). The CDR3 has 16 residues. Germline CDR1 reads SGHTA; CDR2 reads FQGNSA. Trimming pared 1 base from V and 6 bases from J, leaving 16 bases between. The CDR3 protein is CASSLVGGRAAQPQHF. The DNA of the CDR3 is TGTGCCAGCAGCTTAGTTGGGGGCAGGGCGGCTCAGCCCCAGCATTTT. The full variable domain, in which reference TRBV7-2 and TRBJ1-5 provide the parts outside the CDR3, is GAGVSQSPSNKVTEKGKDVELRCDPISGHTALYWYRQSLGQGLEFLIYFQGNSAPDKSGLPSDRFSAERTGGSVSTLTIQRTQQEDSAVYLCASSLVGGRAAQPQHFGDGTRLSIL.

This clonotype was picked up many times. The rearrangement links TRBV4-1 to TRBJ2-1; D perhaps matches TRBD2 (6 bases). The CDR3 has 16 residues. Germline values: CDR1 MGHRA, CDR2 YSYEKL. V was shortened by 0 bases and J by 8 bases, with 17 bases between the two germline ends. The CDR3 sequence is CASSQDPHGTLDEQFF. DNA for the CDR3: TGCGCCAGCAGCCAAGATCCCCACGGGACTCTGGATGAGCAGTTCTTC.

This clonotype was seen a few times. CDR3 bases: TGTGCCAGCAAAGGGACTAGTTTTTTAGAGACGCAGTATTTT. This translates into CASKGTSFLETQYF. The chain recombines TRBV7-2 with TRBJ2-3, with 8 nucleotides matching TRBD2. The CDR3 is made up of 14 amino acids. Germline trimming cut 7 bases from V and 9 bases from J; bases unmatched to any gene: 12. In germline, CDR1 is SGHTA, CDR2 FQGNSA.

The chain carries TRBV7-2 and TRBJ2-7, with a tentative D call TRBD1 (6 bases). The CDR3 covers 13 residues. The germline V gene encodes CDR1 SGHTA and CDR2 FQGNSA. The V end was cut by 4 bases, the J end by 5 bases, with 12 bases between. CDR3 nucleotides: TGTGCCAGCAGCTCCCAACAGGGCCACGAGCAGTACTTC. Its protein is CASSSQQGHEQYF.

This chain connects TRBV2 to TRBJ2-7, with D hard to call. V gave up 4 bases and J gave up 7 bases, with 17 bases separating them. CDR3 length: 14 residues. Germline lookup yields CDR1 SNHLY and CDR2 FYNNEI. This chain's CDR3 is CASSGGSLTHEQYV. DNA for the CDR3: TGTGCCAGCAGTGGTGGCAGCCTTACCCATGAGCAGTACGTC.